Described below is a single TCR beta chain sequence and its context. What it binds is unknown. V lost 5 bases and J lost 3, with 7 bases in between. The CDR3 loop spans 11 amino acids. The germline V gene encodes CDR1 GTSNPN and CDR2 SVGIG (reference sequence). General study points: Tumor memory CD4+ T cell TCR gene usage was found to cluster with blood and lymph node memory CD4+ cells and with lymph node naive CD4+ cells. Whole repertoires were not studied in the larger cohort, only one V-J beta rearrangement. Tumor-infiltrating Treg TCR alpha and beta sequences overlapped most with tumor naive CD4+ T cells, then blood naive.

Full-length variable regions came from constant-region reverse primers plus semi-nested Nested Universal Primer A PCR. TCRdb analysed the 5' RACE reads with MiXCR anew, one entry per CDR3 protein. Found here are 35,000 to 50,000 distinct CDR3 sequences, 22% of them singletons; the top ten hold over 3.5%. Tregs were sorted as CD4+CD25+CD127-/low cells. This chain joins TRBV30 and TRBJ1-2; D uncertain. Sequenced: Tregs sorted from blood. The TCR sequence derives from a female donor with breast cancer. CDR3 protein: CAWLGHYGYTF. Written as DNA, the CDR3 is TGTGCCTGGTTAGGTCACTATGGCTACACCTTC.